These 24 T cell receptor beta chains came from one sample sequenced in a study of blood T cell repertoires in COVID-19. Some clones are missing from TCRdb's copy, which holds only in-frame ones; the method was immunoSEQ multiplex PCR. The sample contains about 170,000 clones, around 83% of which appear only once. The specimen sequenced was PBMCs or T cells enriched from blood (not recorded which). The receptors come from a woman aged 45 to 65 in a cohort exposed to, infected with or recovered from COVID-19 (not recorded which).

The CDR3 DNA reads TGTGCCAGCAGTTATACCAGGGATCAGCCCCAGCATTTT. Translating it yields CASSYTRDQPQHF. This sequence joins TRBV12-3 or TRBV12-4 and TRBJ1-5; D may be TRBD1 (5 bases). Deletions cut 4 bases from V and 5 bases from J, with 9 bases between. This CDR3 is 13 amino acids long.

Concerning this clone itself: Other DNA sequences in the sample encode the same CDR3. The V call is TRBV7-3, the J call TRBJ1-5, with D hard to call. V was cut by 0 bases and J by 7 bases, with 7 bases left in between. This CDR3 has 13 residues. Germline lookup yields CDR1 SGHTA and CDR2 FQGTGA. CDR3 sequence (DNA): TGTGCCAGCAGCTTAACAGGCGGACAGCCCCAGCATTTT. Its translation: CASSLTGGQPQHF.

The chain has TRBV6-1 and TRBJ1-3; weak D call: TRBD1 (6 bases). Germline V gene data show CDR1 as MNHNS and CDR2 as SASEGT. The CDR3 has 14 residues. V lost 1 base to trimming and J lost 7 bases, with 11 bases between them. The DNA of the CDR3 is TGTGCCAGCAGTGAAGGACAGGTCGCGAACACCATATATTTT. As protein: CASSEGQVANTIYF.

The rearrangement joins TRBV5-1 to TRBJ2-2; D is unresolved. Between the trimmed V and J ends, which lost 4 bases and 5 bases, there was a span of 24 bases. CDR3 length: 18 residues. The germline CDR1 and CDR2 sequences are SGHRS and YFSETQ. The CDR3 spells CASSTGISTGIWTGELFF. The DNA of the CDR3 is TGCGCCAGCAGCACCGGAATATCTACGGGTATATGGACCGGGGAGCTGTTTTTT.

The chain joins TRBV5-1 to TRBJ1-1; 7 bases fit TRBD1. The CDR3 is 16 residues long. Germline V lookup: CDR1 SGHRS, CDR2 YFSETQ. V was clipped by 4 bases and J by 2 bases; unmatched bases: 11. This chain's CDR3 is CASSTSSQGGNTEAFF. In DNA, the CDR3 is TGCGCCAGCAGCACCTCTTCCCAGGGGGGAAACACTGAAGCTTTCTTT.

The chain links TRBV21-1 to TRBJ1-5; the listed D gene, TRBD1, was not tested against the DNA. TRBV21-1 is shown as a pseudogene. CDR3 length: 16 amino acids. Here the CDR3 DNA reads TGTGCCAGCAGCACCGGTGTAGGAGGGGGCGATCAGCCCCAGCATTTT. It specifies CASSTGVGGGDQPQHF.

The chain carries TRBV6-5 and TRBJ2-7, with 13 bases fitting TRBD2. The CDR3 has 16 residues. CDR1 MNHEY and CDR2 SVGAGI come from the germline V gene. The trim removed 0 bases at V and 4 bases at J, leaving 3 bases unmatched. CDR3 bases: TGTGCCAGCAGTTACTCACTAGCGGGAGGGGGGTACGAGCAGTACTTC. Translated: CASSYSLAGGGYEQYF.

J is TRBJ1-2 and V is TRBV15; D possibly corresponds to TRBD1 (6 bases). Germline V lookup: CDR1 LNHNV, CDR2 YYDKDF (reference sequence). Trimming took 0 bases from V and 8 from J, leaving 19 bases between them. The CDR3 spans 16 residues. The CDR3 coding sequence is TGTGCCACCAGCAGAGATTTTGGGACATCCGGCAGGGGCTACACCTTC. Translation gives CATSRDFGTSGRGYTF.

This clone was recorded many times. The chain has TRBV12-5 and TRBJ1-2; D may be TRBD1 (6 bases). V lost 3 bases, J lost 7 bases, and 9 bases lay in between. CDR3 size: 12 residues. Germline values: CDR1 LGHNT, CDR2 FRNRAP. Here the CDR3 reads CASGFEGGGYTF. The DNA for the CDR3 is TGTGCTAGTGGTTTCGAAGGGGGTGGCTACACCTTC.

The J gene is TRBJ1-4, the V gene TRBV18; the match to TRBD1 covers 8 bases. The V and J ends lost 5 bases and 2 bases, in that order; junction bases with no gene match: 7. This CDR3 is built from 16 residues. Per germline, CDR1 KGHSH and CDR2 LQKENI. The CDR3 region is CASSSRQGKTNEKLFF. CDR3 in DNA: TGTGCCAGCTCATCGCGACAGGGGAAGACTAATGAAAAACTGTTTTTT.

The chain joins TRBV7-2 to TRBJ2-1, with TRBD2 matching over 14 bases. Trimming took 4 bases from V and 8 from J; bases not matched to a gene: 4. CDR1 SGHTA and CDR2 FQGNSA come from the germline V gene. The CDR3 is made up of 15 amino acids. The CDR3 is CASSWTSGGIDEQFF. The CDR3 region has the DNA TGTGCCAGCAGCTGGACTAGCGGGGGGATAGATGAGCAGTTCTTC.

The V and J genes are TRBV7-2 and TRBJ1-1; a possible D gene is TRBD1 (6 bases). The germline gives CDR1 SGHTA, CDR2 FQGNSA. V was shortened by 1 base and J by 5 bases, with 11 bases between the two germline ends. The CDR3 is 14 amino acids. CDR3 sequence: CASSLGQAKTEAFF. The CDR3 nucleotides are TGTGCCAGCAGCTTAGGACAGGCGAAAACTGAAGCTTTCTTT.

The chain carries TRBV19 and TRBJ2-3; 11 bases line up with TRBD2. Germline-derived CDR1 and CDR2 are LNHDA and SQIVND (reference sequence). V lost 6 bases, J lost 5 bases, and 10 bases stayed unmatched. This CDR3 is built from 16 residues. In nucleotides, the CDR3 is TGTGCCAGTAGCCTGCAACTAGCGGGAGTTGGAGATACGCAGTATTTT. It is translated as CASSLQLAGVGDTQYF.

J is TRBJ2-5 and V is TRBV7-2; possible D gene TRBD2, 6 bases. Germline CDR1 SGHTA, CDR2 FQGNSA. V dropped 1 base and J dropped 7 bases, with 13 bases sitting between them. CDR3 length: 14 residues. Here the CDR3 reads CASSLGPGEVTQYF. CDR3 bases: TGTGCCAGCAGCTTAGGGCCTGGGGAGGTGACCCAGTACTTC.

The rearrangement links TRBV28 to TRBJ2-1; D is perhaps TRBD1 (6 bases). The CDR3 contains 18 residues. Germline CDR1 reads MDHEN; CDR2 reads SYDVKM. V lost 3 bases to trimming and J lost 0 bases, with 18 bases between them. The DNA for the CDR3 is TGTGCCAGCAGTTTCCCGACCCGACAGGATAGCTCCTACAATGAGCAGTTCTTC. Residues: CASSFPTRQDSSYNEQFF.

This CDR3 is CAISESTQGSEQFF. The DNA of the CDR3 is TGTGCCATCAGTGAGTCTACACAGGGGAGTGAGCAGTTCTTC. V and J are TRBV10-3 and TRBJ2-1; TRBD1 matches 7 bases. CDR1 is ENHRY and CDR2 is SYGVKD in the germline V gene. After removal of 0 bases from V and 9 bases from J, the junction contained 5 bases not matched to a gene. This CDR3 has 14 residues.

The chain uses TRBV29-1 and TRBJ2-2; 8 bases are shared with TRBD2. V was pared by 2 bases and J by 1 base, with 6 bases of the junction left unmatched. The CDR3 has 16 amino acids. Germline values: CDR1 SQVTM, CDR2 ANQGSEA. The CDR3 region has the DNA TGCAGCGTTGAATCCGAGCGGGGGAGGAACACCGGGGAGCTGTTTTTT. Translation gives CSVESERGRNTGELFF.

The rearrangement joins TRBV28 to TRBJ1-1; a weak D match, TRBD1 (5 bases). Germline CDR1 and CDR2: MDHEN and SYDVKM. Trimming shortened V by 2 bases and J by 5 bases, and 15 bases separated the two germline ends. The length of the CDR3 is 15 residues. The CDR3 loop reads CASSLEGQGGTEAFF. The DNA for the CDR3 is TGTGCCAGCAGTTTAGAAGGGCAGGGAGGGACTGAAGCTTTCTTT.

This chain joins TRBV4-2 and TRBJ1-1; 7 bases are shared with TRBD1. There are 15 residues in the CDR3. V lost 0 bases, J lost 1 base, and 2 bases stayed unmatched. The germline gives CDR1 LGHNA, CDR2 YNFKEQ. In DNA form, the CDR3 reads TGTGCCAGCAGCCAAGATCGACAGGGGAACACTGAAGCTTTCTTT. Protein product: CASSQDRQGNTEAFF.

The V call is TRBV27, the J call TRBJ1-4; 7 nucleotides agree with TRBD1. J gave up 7 bases and V 7 bases, and 9 bases lay outside the gene matches. CDR1 and CDR2 from the germline V gene are MNHEY and SMNVEV (reference sequence). This CDR3 comprises 14 residues. The CDR3 is CASKGGAGGEKLFF. The CDR3 DNA reads TGTGCCAGCAAAGGTGGCGCAGGGGGTGAAAAACTGTTTTTT.

The gene calls are TRBV9 and TRBJ2-3, with D possibly being TRBD2 (5 bases). The CDR3 contains 17 residues. CDR1 and CDR2 (germline): SGDLS, YYNGEE. Trimming stripped 4 bases from V and 2 bases from J, with 20 bases between. The CDR3 DNA is TGTGCCAGCAGCCCCCGTTTTGGCAGCGGCAACACAGATACGCAGTATTTT. Residues: CASSPRFGSGNTDTQYF.

In the case of this clone: An end of the junction does not agree with germline; a read error may underlie this. The chain combines TRBV28 with TRBJ1-2; 7 positions agree with TRBD1. The CDR3 runs 12 residues. Germline V CDR1 and CDR2: MDHEN, SYDVKM. CDR3: CASSTPRDRLLF. CDR3 nucleotides: TGTGCCAGCAGTACACCCCGGGACAGATTACTCTTC.

The chain combines TRBV28 with TRBJ2-5; 8 positions agree with TRBD2. V was pared by 2 bases and J by 9 bases, with 11 bases of the junction left unmatched. Germline assignment: CDR1 MDHEN and CDR2 SYDVKM. The CDR3 extends over 15 amino acids. CDR3 nucleotide sequence: TGTGCCAGCAGTTTAGGCCTAGCGGGCTCAGGGTCCCAGTACTTC. Translation: CASSLGLAGSGSQYF.

The table lists this clone with a few counts. V and J are TRBV3-1 (or the pseudogene TRBV3-2) and TRBJ2-7; 10 nucleotides align to TRBD2. The length of the CDR3 is 16 residues. V lost 1 base to trimming and J lost 2 bases; unmatched junction nucleotides: 5. Germline assignment: CDR1 LGHDT and CDR2 YNNKEL (reference sequence). CDR3 bases: TGTGCCAGCAGCCAAGCCGGGACTAGCGTGGCCTACGAGCAGTACTTC. This codes for CASSQAGTSVAYEQYF.